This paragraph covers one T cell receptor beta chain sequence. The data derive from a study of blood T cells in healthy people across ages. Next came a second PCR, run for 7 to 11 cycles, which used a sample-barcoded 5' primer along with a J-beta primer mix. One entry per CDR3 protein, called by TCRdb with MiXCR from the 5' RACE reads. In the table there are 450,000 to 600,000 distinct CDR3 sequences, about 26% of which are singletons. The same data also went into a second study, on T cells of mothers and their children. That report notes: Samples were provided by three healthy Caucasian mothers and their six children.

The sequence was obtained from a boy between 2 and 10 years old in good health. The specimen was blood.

CDR3 sequence: CASSDVTSGRTDTGELFF. DNA for the CDR3: TGTGCCAGCAGTGATGTGACTAGCGGGAGGACGGACACCGGGGAGCTGTTTTTT. The chain carries TRBV25-1 and TRBJ2-2, with 13 positions matching TRBD2. The length of the CDR3 is 18 residues. The V segment lost 3 bases and the J segment 3 bases; nucleotides outside the gene matches: 7. Germline values: CDR1 MGHDK, CDR2 SYGVNS.